The next 14 T cell receptor beta chains were all read from a single sample in a study of T cell repertoires in cytomegalovirus infection. Each CDR3 protein is one row after TCRdb ran MiXCR on the reads. The sample includes 740,000 or so distinct CDR3 sequences, approximately 34% of them seen just once. The sequenced sample consisted of PBMCs. All receptors come from a human donor in good health (CMV status not recorded). Some clones in this sample may be carry-over from other donors' samples.

The chain combines TRBV5-1 with TRBJ1-5; 7 positions match TRBD1. Per germline, CDR1 SGHRS and CDR2 YFSETQ. This CDR3 comprises 14 residues. Unmatched junction bases numbered 6, after V lost 4 bases and J lost 5 bases. The CDR3 loop is CASSPGTEYQPQHF. The CDR3 DNA sequence: TGCGCCAGCAGCCCCGGGACAGAGTATCAGCCCCAGCATTTT.

The gene calls are TRBV12-3 or TRBV12-4 and TRBJ2-1; 8 bases map to TRBD1. The V and J ends lost 2 bases and 8 bases, in that order; junction bases with no gene match: 11. The CDR3 length is 16 residues. The CDR3 sequence is CASSLRDRPVVDEQFF. The CDR3 DNA sequence: TGTGCCAGCAGTTTACGGGACAGGCCGGTTGTTGATGAGCAGTTCTTC.

This clonotype was counted between two and nine times. This chain joins TRBV11-1 and TRBJ2-7, with D possibly TRBD2 on 5 matching bases. Per the germline V gene, CDR1 is SGHAT and CDR2 is FQDESV (reference sequence). This CDR3 contains 13 residues. The V end lost 3 bases, the J end lost 4 bases, and 10 bases lay between the germline ends. The CDR3 region has the DNA TGTGCCAGCAGCTTTTTCAGCGGTTACGAGCAGTACTTC. Residues: CASSFFSGYEQYF.

The table lists this clonotype with a few counts. The rearrangement links TRBV5-3 to TRBJ2-1; 15 nucleotides line up with TRBD2. TRBV5-3 has ORF status, its function being uncertain. The ends lost 8 bases at V and 9 bases at J; junction bases unmatched: 9. The CDR3 has 15 amino acids. The CDR3 DNA reads as TGTGCCAGCAGCCGGACTAGCGGGGGGGGGGCTGAGCAGTTCTTC. Amino acid sequence: CASSRTSGGGAEQFF.

The chain is built from TRBV7-2 and TRBJ1-4; D call uncertain. Trimming shortened V by 1 base and J by 4 bases, and 10 bases separated the two germline ends. The CDR3 covers 15 residues. CDR1 and CDR2 (germline): SGHTA, FQGNSA. The CDR3 DNA sequence: TGTGCCAGCAGCTTAGACGGCAGACATAATGAAAAACTGTTTTTT. This codes for CASSLDGRHNEKLFF.

The V and J genes are TRBV20-1 and TRBJ1-2; a weak D match, TRBD1 (5 bases). The CDR3 is 15 amino acids. Germline V gene lookup returns CDR1 DFQATT and CDR2 SNEGSKA (reference sequence). Deletions cut 1 base from V and 10 bases from J, with 22 bases between. The CDR3, as DNA: TGCAGTGCTAGAGCCGGTGAAACAGGTCTAGGTGCCTACACCTTC. This codes for CSARAGETGLGAYTF.

For this clonotype: This CDR3 is missing its conserved last phenylalanine or tryptophan, likely due to a read error. The gene calls are TRBV12-3 or TRBV12-4 and TRBJ2-1, with 9 bases that match TRBD1. V lost 6 bases and J lost 7; bases outside the gene matches: 7. The CDR3 length is 14 residues. CDR3 loop: CASSPGQGTNEQFL. CDR3 DNA: TGTGCCAGCAGCCCTGGACAGGGGACGAATGAGCAGTTCTTA.

The rearrangement joins TRBV15 to TRBJ2-1; 7 bases are shared with TRBD2. The V gene end was trimmed by 0 bases and the J gene end by 5 bases; junction bases not matched to a gene: 10. CDR3 length equals 17 residues. Per germline, CDR1 LNHNV and CDR2 YYDKDF (reference sequence). CDR3 in amino acids: CATSRDRGGYGHNEQFF. The CDR3 nucleotides read TGTGCCACCAGCAGAGATCGGGGAGGGTACGGACACAATGAGCAGTTCTTC. The whole variable domain, filled in from reference TRBV15 and TRBJ2-1, reads DAMVIQNPRYQVTQFGKPVTLSCSQTLNHNVMYWYQQKSSQAPKLLFHYYDKDFNNEADTPDNFQSRRPNTSFCFLDIRSPGLGDTAMYLCATSRDRGGYGHNEQFFGPGTRLTVL.

V usage is TRBV7-6 and J usage is TRBJ1-2; D is ambiguous. CDR1 is SGHVS and CDR2 is FNYEAQ in the germline V gene. Trimming removed 7 bases from V and 4 bases from J, with 16 bases in between. The CDR3 runs 14 residues. CDR3 bases: TGTGCCAGCACCCATAGAGACGGCCCCTATGGCTACACCTTC. Protein product: CASTHRDGPYGYTF.

The V gene is TRBV28, the J gene TRBJ1-1, with unresolved D. Germline-derived CDR1 and CDR2 are MDHEN and SYDVKM. V lost 3 bases and J lost 1, with 9 bases in between. This CDR3 is 14 amino acids long. For the CDR3, the DNA is TGTGCCAGCAGTTTCGCCAGCCGGAACACTGAAGCTTTCTTT. Translating it yields CASSFASRNTEAFF.

The chain combines TRBV20-1 with TRBJ1-3; 7 bases fit TRBD1. After removal of 6 bases from V and 0 bases from J, the junction contained 5 bases not matched to a gene. The CDR3 runs 14 residues. Germline CDR1 is DFQATT and CDR2 is SNEGSKA (reference sequence). Written as DNA, the CDR3 is TGCAGTGCCGAGACAGGGTTCTCTGGAAACACCATATATTTT. This encodes CSAETGFSGNTIYF.

The chain employs TRBV28 and TRBJ2-1, with D maybe TRBD2 (6 bases). This CDR3 is 15 amino acids long. Trimming pared 6 bases from V and 5 bases from J, leaving 17 bases between. Germline V lookup: CDR1 MDHEN, CDR2 SYDVKM. CDR3 protein: CASSLAGTGDNEQFF. The DNA for the CDR3 is TGTGCCAGCAGCCTAGCCGGGACGGGGGACAATGAGCAGTTCTTC. Drawing the rest from reference TRBV28 and TRBJ2-1, the complete variable domain is DVKVTQSSRYLVKRTGEKVFLECVQDMDHENMFWYRQDPGLGLRLIYFSYDVKMKEKGDIPEGYSVSREKKERFSLILESASTNQTSMYLCASSLAGTGDNEQFFGPGTRLTVL.

V is TRBV7-6 and J is TRBJ2-3; TRBD1 matches 8 bases. The V gene's germline CDR1 is SGHVS and CDR2 FNYEAQ. CDR3 length equals 14 residues. The V and J ends lost 5 bases and 1 base, in that order; junction bases with no gene match: 2. The CDR3 coding sequence is TGTGCCAGCAGCATGGGACAGGGCACAGATACGCAGTATTTT. The encoded protein is CASSMGQGTDTQYF.

This clonotype was found a few times. CDR3 residues: CASSSGSAGGETQYF. CDR3 coding DNA: TGTGCCAGCAGCTCTGGAAGCGCCGGAGGGGAGACCCAGTACTTC. V and J are TRBV7-2 and TRBJ2-5; weak D call: TRBD2 (6 bases). V was trimmed by 4 bases and J by 5 bases, leaving 17 bases between them. CDR3 size: 15 residues. From germline, CDR1 is SGHTA and CDR2 FQGNSA.